This TCR beta chain was captured in a study of blood T cells in healthy people across ages. Findings of the study overall: Long-lived donors exceeded aged donors in naive CD4+ cells and diversity. Per million T cells, TCR beta diversity dropped about linearly as age rose.

As regards this clonotype: No antigen is known for it.

With a J-beta primer mix and a sample-barcoded 5' primer, a second PCR ran about 6 to 11 cycles. The template-switch adaptor was a 5' adaptor with 12 random nucleotides. It tagged each cDNA molecule. At least 2.5 million CDR3-containing paired-end reads were obtained per sample. TCRdb redid the calling of the 5' RACE reads with MiXCR, one entry per CDR3 protein. Of about 620,000 distinct CDR3 sequences in the sample, 21% were seen once. The length of the CDR3 is 14 residues. Germline V gene data show CDR1 as MGHDK and CDR2 as SYGVNS. Material for sequencing was blood. The source of this sequence is a man between 65 and 85 years old in good health. This rearrangement joins TRBV25-1 to TRBJ2-5; D unclear. With the DNA end fitting TRBJ2-7 better, the J assignment may be wrong. The CDR3 nucleotides are TGTGCCAGCAGTGTGGGCAGAAAATCCTACGAGCAGTACTTC. It encodes CASSVGRKSYEQYF.